This record concerns one TCR beta chain sequence. This clone's antigen is unknown. Base qualities are not at hand, and no much larger clone is one base apart. Whole blood was collected in K2EDTA tubes by collaborating institutions according to the institutions' own protocols. For TCRbeta analysis, collaborator samples were shipped as frozen whole blood, as isolated PBMCs, or as DNA extracted from either sample type. TCRbeta CDR3 regions were amplified from genomic DNA by means of the immunoSEQ Assay, a bias-controlled multiplex PCR. Turning to the authors' computational methods: The number of nucleated cells in each sample was estimated from the amplification of reference gene primers within the assay. Sequence reads were collapsed and filtered to measure the absolute abundance of every unique TCRbeta CDR3 rearrangement. Productive Simpson clonality was computed per sample as the square root of Simpson's diversity index over productive rearrangements. In TCRdb, the immuneACCESS table is reduced to in-frame sequences with V and J assigned. These tables do not hold every clone; where another copy was compared, an unresolved V gene accounts for under half, and the others remain unexplained. V and J calls and clone size are copied from that table; D and trimming were computed from the DNA. The sample data list nearly 95,000 clones, and roughly 88% of these were observed just once. The ten most abundant clones make up approximately 1.5% of the sample.

The sample comes from a study of blood T cell repertoires in COVID-19 (dated by TCRdb to between 2020 and 2021). For context, the study as a whole: The collaborator samples originated in the United States, Italy and Spain and spanned the acute and convalescent phases of COVID-19. The prospective study material was composed of cDNA or gDNA derived from T cells, B-cell-depleted T cells, or PBMCs. Subjects who had been exposed to COVID-19, were actively infected with it, or had recovered from it provided the deeply sampled blood TCRbeta repertoires that made up the dataset. The repertoires were made available in a free public database intended to serve as a resource for research on the immune response to SARS-CoV-2. The samples were drawn from two sources: the first 160 participants of the ongoing ImmuneRACE study, and fewer than 1,500 subjects contributed by 6 global collaborators. Nearly every sample came with metadata listing a de-identified subject ID, COVID-19 status, age in years and sex. Where HLA class I and class II types were available, the types were taken from metadata supplied by the sample provider, not from assay-based typing.

Overall study outcomes, separate from this receptor: The amount of clinical and demographic metadata varied by source and participant and was provided uncurated.

The receptor was isolated from a human donor with active COVID-19. The donor label of this sample is uncertain. The specimen was peripheral blood.

This receptor has the CDR3 CASSSLGLAGNSYEQYF. The DNA sequence is given as TGTGCCAGCAGCTCACTCGGACTAGCGGGGAATTCCTACGAGCAGTACTTC. Recombination connected TRBV7-8 to TRBJ2-7; TRBD2 agrees with 12 junctional bases. For this chain, trimming is 4 bases at the V end and 1 base at the J end, and the number of junction bases without a gene match is 8. Counted from cysteine to phenylalanine, this CDR3 has 17 amino acids. The read is trimmed to its CDR3 DNA, 51 bases read in frame from base 1. Via the germline V gene, CDR1 is SGHVS and CDR2 FQNEAQ.